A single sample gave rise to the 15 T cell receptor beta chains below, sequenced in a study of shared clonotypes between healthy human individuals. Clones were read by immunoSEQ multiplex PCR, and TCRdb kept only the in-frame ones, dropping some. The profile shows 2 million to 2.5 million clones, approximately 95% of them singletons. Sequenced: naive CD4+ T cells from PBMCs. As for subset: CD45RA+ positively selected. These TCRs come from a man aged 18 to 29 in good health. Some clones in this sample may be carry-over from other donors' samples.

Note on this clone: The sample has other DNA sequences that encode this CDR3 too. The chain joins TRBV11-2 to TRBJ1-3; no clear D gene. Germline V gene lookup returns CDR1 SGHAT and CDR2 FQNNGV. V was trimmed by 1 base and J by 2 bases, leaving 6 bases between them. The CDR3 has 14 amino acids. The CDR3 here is CASSLAGPGNTIYF. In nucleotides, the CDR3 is TGTGCCAGCAGCTTAGCAGGACCTGGAAACACCATATATTTT.

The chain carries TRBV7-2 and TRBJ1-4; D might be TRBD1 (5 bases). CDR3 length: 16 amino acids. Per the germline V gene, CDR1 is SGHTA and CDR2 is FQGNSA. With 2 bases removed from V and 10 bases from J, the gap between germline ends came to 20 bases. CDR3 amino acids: CASSLLSGEGRLKLFF. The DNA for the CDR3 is TGTGCCAGCAGCTTATTATCGGGGGAAGGTCGCTTAAAACTGTTTTTT.

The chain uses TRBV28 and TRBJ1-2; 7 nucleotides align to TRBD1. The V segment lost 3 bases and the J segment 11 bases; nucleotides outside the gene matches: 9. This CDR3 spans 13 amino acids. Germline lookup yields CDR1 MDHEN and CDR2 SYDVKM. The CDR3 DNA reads TGTGCCAGCAGTTTCCGGGACAGTTGGAGATACACCTTC. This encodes CASSFRDSWRYTF.

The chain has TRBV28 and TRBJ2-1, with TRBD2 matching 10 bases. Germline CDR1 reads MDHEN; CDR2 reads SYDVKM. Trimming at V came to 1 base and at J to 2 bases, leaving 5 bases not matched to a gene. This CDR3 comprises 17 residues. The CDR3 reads CASSLFPLAGAYNEQFF. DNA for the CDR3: TGTGCCAGCAGTTTATTTCCCCTAGCGGGAGCCTACAATGAGCAGTTCTTC.

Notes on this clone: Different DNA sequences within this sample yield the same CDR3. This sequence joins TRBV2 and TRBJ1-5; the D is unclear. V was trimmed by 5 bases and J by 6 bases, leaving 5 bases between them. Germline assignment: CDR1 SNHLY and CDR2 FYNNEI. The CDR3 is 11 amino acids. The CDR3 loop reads CASSPGQPQHF. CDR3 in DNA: TGTGCCAGCAGTCCGGGTCAGCCCCAGCATTTT.

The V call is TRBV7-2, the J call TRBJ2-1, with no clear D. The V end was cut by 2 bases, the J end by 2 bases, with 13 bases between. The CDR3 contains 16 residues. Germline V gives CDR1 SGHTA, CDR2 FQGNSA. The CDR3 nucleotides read TGTGCCAGCAGCTTACACCACACAAAAACCTACAATGAGCAGTTCTTC. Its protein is CASSLHHTKTYNEQFF.

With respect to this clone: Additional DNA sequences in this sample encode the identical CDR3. The CDR3 reads CATSRDRTADTQYF. In DNA form, the CDR3 reads TGTGCCACCAGCAGAGACCGGACTGCAGATACGCAGTATTTT. The J gene is TRBJ2-3, the V gene TRBV15; D possibly corresponds to TRBD2 (5 bases). The CDR3 sequence is 14 residues long. The ends were cut back, 0 bases at V and 4 bases at J, with 8 bases in the middle. The V gene's germline CDR1 is LNHNV and CDR2 YYDKDF (reference sequence).

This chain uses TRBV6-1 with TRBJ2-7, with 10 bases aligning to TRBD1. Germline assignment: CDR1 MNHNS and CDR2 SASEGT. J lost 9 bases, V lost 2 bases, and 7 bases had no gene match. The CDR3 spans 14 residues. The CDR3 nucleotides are TGTGCCAGCAGTGAACCGGGACAGGGGTTAGCGCAGTACTTC. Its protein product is CASSEPGQGLAQYF.

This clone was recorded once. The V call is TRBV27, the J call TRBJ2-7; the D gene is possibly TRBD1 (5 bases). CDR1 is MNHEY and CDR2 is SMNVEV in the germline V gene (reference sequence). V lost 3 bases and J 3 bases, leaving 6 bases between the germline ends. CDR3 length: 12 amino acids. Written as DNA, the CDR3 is TGTGCCAGCAGTTTTAGGGGCTACGAGCAGTACTTC. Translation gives CASSFRGYEQYF.

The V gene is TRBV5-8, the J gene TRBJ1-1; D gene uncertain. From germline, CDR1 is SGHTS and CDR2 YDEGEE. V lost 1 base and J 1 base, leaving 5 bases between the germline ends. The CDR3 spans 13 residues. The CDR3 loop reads CASSLRRNTEAFF. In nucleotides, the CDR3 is TGTGCCAGCAGCTTGCGGAGGAACACTGAAGCTTTCTTT.

CDR3 sequence reads: CASKAGVVEKLFF. The CDR3 DNA reads TGTGCCAGCAAGGCGGGGGTAGTAGAAAAACTGTTTTTT. This chain uses TRBV2 with TRBJ1-4; D possibly corresponds to TRBD1 (5 bases). This CDR3 is 13 amino acids long. The V gene's germline CDR1 is SNHLY and CDR2 FYNNEI. V was trimmed by 7 bases and J by 8 bases, leaving 14 bases between them.

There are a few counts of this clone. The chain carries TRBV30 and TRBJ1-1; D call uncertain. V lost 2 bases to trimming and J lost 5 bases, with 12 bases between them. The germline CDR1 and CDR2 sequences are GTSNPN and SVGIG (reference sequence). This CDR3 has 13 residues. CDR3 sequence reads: CAWSRATETEAFF. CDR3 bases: TGTGCCTGGAGTAGGGCTACCGAGACTGAAGCTTTCTTT. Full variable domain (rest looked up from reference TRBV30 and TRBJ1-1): SQTIHQWPATLVQPVGSPLSLECTVEGTSNPNLYWYRQAAGRGLQLLFYSVGIGQISSEVPQNLSASRPQDRQFILSSKKLLLSDSGFYLCAWSRATETEAFFGQGTRLTVV.

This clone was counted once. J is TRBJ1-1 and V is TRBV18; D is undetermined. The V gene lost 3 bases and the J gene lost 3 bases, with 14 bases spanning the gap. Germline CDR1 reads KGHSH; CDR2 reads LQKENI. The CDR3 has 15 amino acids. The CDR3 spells CASSPFFTSDTEAFF. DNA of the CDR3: TGTGCCAGCTCACCCTTCTTTACATCGGACACTGAAGCTTTCTTT. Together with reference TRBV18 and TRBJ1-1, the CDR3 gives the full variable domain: NAGVMQNPRHLVRRRGQEARLRCSPMKGHSHVYWYRQLPEEGLKFMVYLQKENIIDESGMPKERFSAEFPKEGPSILRIQQVVRGDSAAYFCASSPFFTSDTEAFFGQGTRLTVV.

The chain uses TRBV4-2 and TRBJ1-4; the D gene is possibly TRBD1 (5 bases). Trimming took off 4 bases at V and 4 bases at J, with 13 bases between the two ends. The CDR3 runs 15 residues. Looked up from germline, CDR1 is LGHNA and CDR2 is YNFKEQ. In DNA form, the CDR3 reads TGTGCCAGCAGCCCCTACAGGAGTATTAATGAAAAACTGTTTTTT. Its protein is CASSPYRSINEKLFF.

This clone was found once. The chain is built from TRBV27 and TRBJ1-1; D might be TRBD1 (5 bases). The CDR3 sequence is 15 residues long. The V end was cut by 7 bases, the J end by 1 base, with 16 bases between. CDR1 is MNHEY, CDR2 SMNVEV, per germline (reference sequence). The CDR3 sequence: CASTSLGAGNTEAFF. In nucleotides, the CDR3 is TGTGCCAGCACCTCACTTGGGGCAGGGAACACTGAAGCTTTCTTT.